This T cell receptor (beta chain) originates from a study of neurological immune-mediated disorders. Study findings and constraints: Among 34 multiple sclerosis patients, 18 had repertoires that phylogenetic grouping placed in one related-CDR3 cluster, a possible signature.

Between the trimmed V and J ends, which lost 5 bases and 2 bases, there was a span of 10 bases. There are 13 residues in the CDR3. TCRdb re-called the 5' RACE reads with MiXCR, one entry per CDR3 protein. The data contain about 62,000 distinct CDR3 sequences, over 3.5% of them seen just once; the ten biggest clones take up more than 2%. This clonotype came up a few times. Its antigen remains unknown. The rearrangement links TRBV12-3 or TRBV12-4 to TRBJ2-7; no firm D call. The specimen sequenced was PBMCs. This clonotype was sampled from a woman in her 50s with multiple sclerosis. CDR3 sequence reads: CASSREVAYEQYF. CDR3 coding DNA: TGTGCCAGCAGTAGGGAAGTGGCCTACGAGCAGTACTTC.